This entry concerns a single T cell receptor (beta chain). Its antigen remains unknown. Since a much larger clone is just one base distant, this may be a read error. Hyperthyroidism, newly diagnosed and lasting under 2 months, affected patients aged 18 to 65. Diagnoses rested on clinical symptoms, serum thyroxine and TRAb, thyroid ultrasound and orbital computed tomography. This record comes from a study of T cells in Graves' hyperthyroidism and ophthalmopathy. Study findings and constraints: Progression to ophthalmopathy was predicted a median of roughly 6.6 months early.

V was pared by 3 bases and J by 4 bases, with 13 bases of the junction left unmatched. Germline V lookup: CDR1 SGHTA, CDR2 FQGNSA. The CDR3 contains 17 residues. The source material, RNA transcripts, was used to amplify TCR beta CDR3 regions. Using the HTBI primer set, a first-round RT-PCR was run on the TCR CDR3. TCRdb independently ran MiXCR on the multiplex PCR reads; one entry per CDR3 protein. The profile shows hundreds of thousands of distinct CDR3 sequences, approximately 15% of them singletons. Sequenced: blood. V is TRBV7-2 and J is TRBJ1-2; TRBD1 matches at 8 bases. The TCR sequence derives from a woman between 18 and 29 years old with Graves' hyperthyroidism. For the CDR3, the DNA is TGTGCCAGCAGCTTGGCCGACAGATCAGGGGGCATCTATGGCTACACCTTC. Protein: CASSLADRSGGIYGYTF.